This T cell receptor beta chain was identified during a study of T cells after yellow fever vaccination (dated by TCRdb to about 2019). For the study in its entirety: Libraries from fractions with low cell numbers were prepared with the SMART-Seq v4 Ultra Low Input RNA kit. To follow T-cell clones before and after primary and booster YFV17D yellow fever vaccination, bulk TCR alpha and beta repertoires were sequenced over time. Blood was collected at multiple timepoints before and after primary and secondary immunization, and bulk PBMC replicates and cell subsets were isolated. Two healthy male donors made up the cohort, one aged 18 to 29 years and the other aged 30 to 40 years.

Broader findings and caveats from the paper: A small share of clonotypes was detected in both CD4 and CD8 compartments, with the overlap likely arising from convergent recombination. After the booster, most of the clones that had expanded following primary vaccination were detected again (just under 97% of CD4 and around 90% of CD8), which suggests that memory was broadly maintained. FACS-sorted repertoires could contain abundant contaminating clonotypes from the bulk population, so computational filtering was required. The secondary T-cell response was weaker than the primary response but faster, peaking on day 5 instead of day 15. Because the study included only a couple of donors, the extent to which the findings can be generalized is limited.

Inclusive of the bounding cysteine and phenylalanine, the CDR3 is 16 residues long. Here the CDR3 DNA is all that survives: 48 bases in frame from base 1. V sheds 5 bases and J sheds 1 base, leaving 17 bases between their ends. CDR1 and CDR2, per the germline V gene, are SGHAT and FQNNGV. In its sample, this clonotype was seen a few times. Its antigen is unknown. No per-base quality is available; no much larger clone lies one base away. This specimen's treatment or condition label, per the study, means: live attenuated yellow fever vaccine strain. Two biological replicates of bulk PBMCs were collected at each blood-draw timepoint. A standard Ficoll-Paque protocol was used to isolate PBMCs from peripheral blood. TriZol was used to extract RNA from bulk PBMCs, from CD4 and CD8 fractions, and from dextramer-positive and dextramer-negative fractions. TCR cDNA was made using 5'RACE template switching, a step that added a universal primer site and unique molecular identifiers. Priming of cDNA synthesis was performed from both the TCR alpha and TCR beta constant segments. Library amplification involved two PCR steps, and the second step added sample barcodes and sequencing adapters. Sequencing of libraries was done on Illumina HiSeq 2500 (2x100 bp) or NovaSeq (2x150 bp). Under the source paper's analysis protocol: Reads were demultiplexed and collapsed into UMI consensus sequences with MIGEC, and V(D)J alignment was performed with MiXCR. Vaccine-responding clonotypes were identified with edgeR using replicate PBMC samples, with FDR below 0.01 and a log2 fold change above 5 up to day 15 being required. Each bulk clonotype received a CD4 or CD8 identity based on whether the sequenced CD4 or CD8 repertoire contained that clonotype at higher abundance. TCRdb reran the public reads through fastp at Q25 and MiXCR, keeping productive beta chains. Merged by CDR3 protein, the rows form single entries marked with the most common genes and DNA. The V and J calls reflect TCRdb's pipeline rather than the authors' work. This sample gives some 500,000 distinct CDR3 sequences in total; roughly 14% of them show up just once. The top ten clones comprise more than 13% of the sample.

The source of this sequence is a man aged 30-40 years who received the YFV17D yellow fever vaccine. The sample here was PBMCs, taken on the day of the yellow fever booster vaccination. The chain is made from TRBV11-2 and TRBJ1-1; the D gene is possibly TRBD1, with 5 bases matching. The CDR3 reads CASSLYQWGGNTEAFF. The sequence in DNA is TGTGCCAGCAGCCTCTATCAATGGGGCGGGAACACTGAAGCTTTCTTT. When the CDR3 is completed using the reference TRBV11-2 and TRBJ1-1 genes on either side, the full variable domain is EAGVAQSPRYKIIEKRQSVAFWCNPISGHATLYWYQQILGQGPKLLIQFQNNGVVDDSQLPKDRFSAERLKGVDSTLKIQPAKLEDSAVYLCASSLYQWGGNTEAFFGQGTRLTVV.